A single sample is the source of the 28 T cell receptor beta chains below, sequenced in a study of cytomegalovirus exposure and HLA in healthy donors (dated by TCRdb to 2017 to 2019). To prepare the library, the immunoSEQ multiplex PCR assay was applied. For the multiplex PCR, a mixture combining 60 forward primers for TCR Vbeta segments and 13 reverse primers for TCR Jbeta segments was used. As stored in TCRdb, this immuneACCESS dataset retains in-frame rearrangements with V and J assigned. A fraction of the clones does not appear; measured against another copy, unresolved V genes explain less than half of the discrepancy, and the remainder lacks a known reason. The table for this sample lists about 160,000 clones. The top ten constitute around 1.5% of the sample. The sequenced material came from PBMCs. The source is a woman aged 45 to 65 in good health and CMV-seronegative.

The CDR3 nucleotides read TGTGCCAGCAGCTTGGACAGTCCCGAGCAGTACTTC. It encodes CASSLDSPEQYF. This sequence joins TRBV7-2 and TRBJ2-7; weak D call: TRBD1 (6 bases). The CDR3 runs 12 residues. V was trimmed by 3 bases and J by 6 bases, leaving 9 bases between them. Germline V lookup: CDR1 SGHTA, CDR2 FQGNSA.

V usage is TRBV6-6 and J usage is TRBJ2-7; D possibly corresponds to TRBD1 (6 bases). The CDR3 length is 16 residues. V gave up 0 bases and J gave up 3 bases, with 15 bases separating them. From germline, CDR1 is MNHNY and CDR2 SVGAGI (reference sequence). As DNA, the CDR3 is TGTGCCAGCAGTTACTCCCCAGGGGAGAGGGACTACGAGCAGTACTTC. This gives the protein CASSYSPGERDYEQYF.

The chain has TRBV30 and TRBJ2-7; tentatively, D is TRBD2 (5 bases). V dropped 6 bases and J dropped 5 bases, with 20 bases sitting between them. The CDR3 consists of 14 residues. Germline lookup yields CDR1 GTSNPN and CDR2 SVGIG (reference sequence). CDR3 DNA: TGTGCCTGTAGTACATCTCTACCCGGGGACGAGCAGTACTTC. Its protein is CACSTSLPGDEQYF.

The genes are TRBV11-2 and TRBJ2-1, with unresolved D. Trimming removed 0 bases at V and 10 bases at J, with 13 bases between. CDR1 and CDR2 from the germline V gene are SGHAT and FQNNGV. CDR3 length equals 14 residues. CDR3 protein: CASSLDLGAGEQFF. In DNA form, the CDR3 reads TGTGCCAGCAGCTTAGATCTTGGAGCCGGCGAGCAGTTCTTC.

V and J are TRBV6-6 and TRBJ2-4; tentatively, D is TRBD1 (6 bases). Per germline, CDR1 MNHNY and CDR2 SVGAGI (reference sequence). The CDR3 is 14 residues long. V dropped 6 bases and J dropped 1 base, with 10 bases sitting between them. This chain's CDR3 is CASRLDSAKNIQYF. The CDR3 region has the DNA TGTGCCAGCAGGCTGGACAGTGCCAAAAACATTCAGTACTTC.

The CDR3 reads CASSLSWTGENTEAFF. For the CDR3, the DNA is TGTGCCAGCAGCTTAAGCTGGACAGGCGAAAACACTGAAGCTTTCTTT. The chain couples TRBV5-4 to TRBJ1-1, with TRBD1 matching 7 bases. V shed 2 bases, J shed 2 bases, and the junction held 9 bases outside the gene matches. The germline V gene encodes CDR1 SGHNT and CDR2 YYREEE (reference sequence). The CDR3 runs 16 residues.

CDR3 residues: CASSQDRKGFGYTF. The DNA for the CDR3 is TGCGCCAGCAGCCAAGATCGTAAGGGGTTTGGCTACACCTTC. The chain combines TRBV4-1 with TRBJ1-2, with D perhaps TRBD1 (5 bases). Germline loops: CDR1 MGHRA, CDR2 YSYEKL. This CDR3 has 14 residues. Deletions cut 0 bases from V and 7 bases from J, with 12 bases between.

The chain has TRBV5-1 and TRBJ1-2; a weak D match, TRBD1 (5 bases). From germline, CDR1 is SGHRS and CDR2 YFSETQ. This CDR3 contains 14 residues. Between the trimmed V and J ends, which lost 2 bases and 2 bases, there was a span of 10 bases. CDR3 protein: CASSFDRPNYGYTF. DNA of the CDR3: TGCGCCAGCAGCTTTGACAGACCGAACTATGGCTACACCTTC.

The CDR3 DNA sequence: TGTGCCAGCAGCTCCCCTTACGGCCAAGAGACCCAGTACTTC. This sequence encodes CASSSPYGQETQYF. This chain connects TRBV5-4 to TRBJ2-5, with D uncertain. The ends were cut back, 3 bases at V and 1 base at J, with 10 bases in the middle. Germline assignment: CDR1 SGHNT and CDR2 YYREEE (reference sequence). The CDR3 sequence is 14 residues long.

The chain links TRBV27 to TRBJ2-1; no definite D call. CDR1 is MNHEY, CDR2 SMNVEV, per germline (reference sequence). This CDR3 contains 13 residues. The germline V and J ends were trimmed by 3 bases and 5 bases, with 8 bases remaining between them. The CDR3 reads CASSFGLNNEQFF. CDR3 DNA sequence: TGTGCCAGCAGTTTTGGCTTGAACAATGAGCAGTTCTTC.

The chain links TRBV5-1 to TRBJ2-2; 9 bases agree with TRBD2. The CDR3 consists of 14 residues. V dropped 4 bases and J dropped 8; count of bases not matched to a gene: 6. Germline values: CDR1 SGHRS, CDR2 YFSETQ. The CDR3 coding sequence is TGCGCCAGCAGCCCGGGACTAGCTGAAGGGGAGCTGTTTTTT. Translating gives CASSPGLAEGELFF.

V gene TRBV6-6 combines with J gene TRBJ2-7; D possibly corresponds to TRBD2 (6 bases). Germline-derived CDR1 and CDR2 are MNHNY and SVGAGI (reference sequence). Deletions cut 0 bases from V and 0 bases from J, with 12 bases between. The CDR3 spans 16 residues. DNA for the CDR3: TGTGCCAGCAGTTACTCGAAGGTCGGGGGCTCCTACGAGCAGTACTTC. Translated: CASSYSKVGGSYEQYF.

This rearrangement joins TRBV18 to TRBJ2-1; 11 positions agree with TRBD2. V shed 4 bases, J shed 9 bases, and the junction held 2 bases outside the gene matches. In germline, CDR1 is KGHSH, CDR2 LQKENI. This CDR3 spans 13 amino acids. CDR3 sequence reads: CASSLLAGVEQFF. Here the CDR3 DNA reads TGTGCCAGCTCACTACTAGCGGGAGTTGAGCAGTTCTTC.

The rearrangement links TRBV2 to TRBJ2-7, with TRBD1 as a possible D gene (6 bases). This CDR3 is built from 14 residues. V lost 1 base and J lost 5, with 12 bases in between. Germline-derived CDR1 and CDR2 are SNHLY and FYNNEI. CDR3 protein: CASSEGQGWDEQYF. The DNA of the CDR3 is TGTGCCAGCAGTGAAGGGCAGGGGTGGGACGAGCAGTACTTC.

V and J are TRBV5-5 and TRBJ2-4; tentatively, D is TRBD2 (5 bases). The CDR3 has 15 amino acids. CDR1 is SGHKS and CDR2 is YYEKEE in the germline V gene (reference sequence). Trimming cost V 4 bases and J 1 base, with 12 bases left between them. This CDR3 reads CASSPAGVAKNIQYF. The CDR3 nucleotides are TGTGCCAGCAGCCCCGCCGGGGTGGCCAAAAACATTCAGTACTTC.

The chain couples TRBV5-1 to TRBJ1-2; TRBD1 agrees at 7 bases. V shed 8 bases, J shed 5 bases, and the junction held 21 bases outside the gene matches. Germline V gene sequence: CDR1 SGHRS, CDR2 YFSETQ. The CDR3 length is 17 residues. CDR3 nucleotide sequence: TGCGCCAGTGCTTTTGGGGACAGCTCCCCAGAGGGGTATGGCTACACCTTC. Protein product: CASAFGDSSPEGYGYTF. Full variable domain (rest looked up from reference TRBV5-1 and TRBJ1-2): KAGVTQTPRYLIKTRGQQVTLSCSPISGHRSVSWYQQTPGQGLQFLFEYFSETQRNKGNFPGRFSGRQFSNSRSEMNVSTLELGDSALYLCASAFGDSSPEGYGYTFGSGTRLTVV.

The chain has TRBV28 and TRBJ1-5, with D possibly matching TRBD1 (5 bases). The CDR3 consists of 13 residues. The V gene's germline CDR1 is MDHEN and CDR2 SYDVKM. Deletions cut 7 bases from V and 6 bases from J, with 13 bases between. This CDR3 is CASTTSGGQPQHF. CDR3 coding DNA: TGTGCCAGCACCACGTCGGGGGGTCAGCCCCAGCATTTT. The full variable domain, rest sourced from reference TRBV28 and TRBJ1-5, is DVKVTQSSRYLVKRTGEKVFLECVQDMDHENMFWYRQDPGLGLRLIYFSYDVKMKEKGDIPEGYSVSREKKERFSLILESASTNQTSMYLCASTTSGGQPQHFGDGTRLSIL.

The chain has TRBV6-5 and TRBJ1-2; a possible D gene is TRBD1 (5 bases). The CDR3 runs 12 residues. Per germline, CDR1 MNHEY and CDR2 SVGAGI. V was pared by 8 bases and J by 5 bases, with 12 bases between. The DNA for the CDR3 is TGTGCCAGCGGTCACAAGGGGTATGGCTACACCTTC. Encoded protein: CASGHKGYGYTF.

CDR3 loop: CASSLDRGLGYTF. The CDR3 region has the DNA TGTGCCAGCAGCTTGGACAGGGGGCTTGGCTACACCTTC. The chain recombines TRBV7-9 with TRBJ1-2; 11 bases map to TRBD1. CDR3 length equals 13 residues. With V trimmed by 3 bases and J by 7 bases, 1 base remained unmatched. The germline gives CDR1 SEHNR, CDR2 FQNEAQ (reference sequence).

This chain links TRBV19 with TRBJ1-5, with 7 bases identical to TRBD1. V dropped 3 bases and J dropped 0; count of bases not matched to a gene: 8. Germline CDR1 LNHDA, CDR2 SQIVND (reference sequence). The CDR3 runs 17 residues. DNA of the CDR3: TGTGCCAGTAGTATCCTGACAGGGCCCTATAGCAATCAGCCCCAGCATTTT. Translation gives CASSILTGPYSNQPQHF.

V gene TRBV30 combines with J gene TRBJ1-2; weak D call: TRBD1 (6 bases). Germline V lookup: CDR1 GTSNPN, CDR2 SVGIG (reference sequence). The CDR3 loop spans 17 amino acids. V lost 5 bases, J lost 6 bases, and 28 bases lay in between. The CDR3 DNA reads as TGTGCCTGGTCCCCAATCCAAAAACAGGGCCTAGGGGATGGCTACACCTTC. Residues: CAWSPIQKQGLGDGYTF.

This chain joins TRBV7-9 and TRBJ1-5; D uncertain. Per the germline V gene, CDR1 is SEHNR and CDR2 is FQNEAQ (reference sequence). The germline V and J ends were trimmed by 5 bases and 7 bases, with 9 bases remaining between them. There are 12 residues in the CDR3. The CDR3 region has the DNA TGTGCCAGCAGCCAAGGCAGGCAGCCCCAGCATTTT. It specifies CASSQGRQPQHF.

The chain links TRBV30 to TRBJ2-5; D remains unclear. V gave up 0 bases and J gave up 4 bases, with 3 bases separating them. CDR1 and CDR2 from the germline V gene are GTSNPN and SVGIG (reference sequence). The CDR3 extends over 11 amino acids. Here the CDR3 DNA reads TGTGCCTGGAGTGTGGCAGAGACCCAGTACTTC. Translation: CAWSVAETQYF.

This chain uses TRBV5-3 with TRBJ2-4, with D possibly TRBD2 on 5 matching bases. TRBV5-3 is noted as an ORF with a role that remains uncertain. This CDR3 comprises 14 residues. Trimming took off 8 bases at V and 2 bases at J, with 14 bases between the two ends. CDR3 sequence: CASCRDFTKNIQYF. The DNA for the CDR3 is TGTGCCAGTTGCCGGGATTTCACCAAAAACATTCAGTACTTC.

The genes are TRBV9 and TRBJ2-2; a weak D match, TRBD2 (6 bases). Between the trimmed V and J ends, which lost 0 bases and 3 bases, there was a span of 9 bases. The CDR3 runs 15 residues. Germline V gene sequence: CDR1 SGDLS, CDR2 YYNGEE. In DNA, the CDR3 is TGTGCCAGCAGCGTAGGCGGGGCTCACACCGGGGAGCTGTTTTTT. Translating it yields CASSVGGAHTGELFF.

The CDR3, as DNA: TGTGCCAGCAGTTCAGGGGTTCCAGGAAACACCATATATTTT. Translating gives CASSSGVPGNTIYF. V and J are TRBV6-5 and TRBJ1-3, with TRBD1 as a possible D gene (6 bases). The CDR3 has 14 amino acids. Between the trimmed V and J ends, which lost 4 bases and 4 bases, there was a span of 11 bases. Germline V gene lookup returns CDR1 MNHEY and CDR2 SVGAGI.

The chain employs TRBV11-3 and TRBJ2-1; 8 bases are a match to TRBD1. The V and J ends lost 3 bases and 10 bases, in that order; junction bases with no gene match: 8. Germline V lookup: CDR1 SGHNT, CDR2 YENEEA. CDR3 length equals 14 residues. The CDR3 reads CASSLRAGGQEQFF. The CDR3 DNA reads TGTGCCAGCAGCTTGAGGGCAGGGGGCCAGGAGCAGTTCTTC.

The rearrangement joins TRBV2 to TRBJ2-7; D possibly corresponds to TRBD2 (7 bases). Germline assignment: CDR1 SNHLY and CDR2 FYNNEI. The length of the CDR3 is 14 residues. The DNA of the CDR3 is TGTGCTGAAGGGGGGGGGTCGTTAACCTACGAGCAGTACTTC. It translates to CAEGGGSLTYEQYF.